Reported below is one T cell receptor (beta chain). These data are taken from a study of cytomegalovirus exposure and HLA in healthy donors. With V trimmed by 5 bases and J by 3 bases, 6 bases remained unmatched. The CDR3 is made up of 14 amino acids. CDR1 and CDR2 (germline): LGHNA, YNFKEQ. Primers for the PCR totalled 60 Vbeta and 13 Jbeta. Profiling relied on immunoSEQ multiplex PCR, and the TCRdb table lists in-frame clones only, not all of them. The sample lists roughly 290,000 clones; around nine tenths were seen once. Sequenced material: PBMCs. The chain combines TRBV4-2 with TRBJ1-1; 7 nucleotides agree with TRBD1. This clonotype was sampled from a woman under 30 in good health and CMV-seronegative. As DNA, the CDR3 is TGTGCCAGCAGCAGAGACAGGGTAGACACTGAAGCTTTCTTT. Its protein is CASSRDRVDTEAFF.